The clone carrying this T cell receptor beta chain was picked up one time. Participant ages covered roughly 18 to 89 years across 20 to 25 US areas. Participant-reported clinical history was the basis for cohort assignment. Exposed participants encountered a COVID-19 case during the 2 weeks preceding study entry. Produced via immunoSEQ multiplex PCR; TCRdb's table is partial and in-frame only. The table includes some 180,000 clones, 84% detected once. The source of the sample is a study of blood T cell repertoires in COVID-19. Study details: T cells, B-cell-depleted T cells, or PBMCs provided the cDNA or gDNA that served as material.

The CDR3 is 15 amino acids. Germline trimming cut 4 bases from V and 5 bases from J; bases unmatched to any gene: 5. Germline CDR1 is MDHEN and CDR2 is SYDVKM. Sequencing was carried out using PBMCs or T cells enriched from blood (not recorded which). The rearrangement joins TRBV28 to TRBJ1-5; 10 positions agree with TRBD1. The receptor comes from a woman aged 25 to 39 who had been exposed to COVID-19. The chain's CDR3 is CASSSSGTGDQPQHF. The CDR3 DNA sequence: TGTGCCAGCAGTTCCTCCGGGACAGGGGATCAGCCCCAGCATTTT.